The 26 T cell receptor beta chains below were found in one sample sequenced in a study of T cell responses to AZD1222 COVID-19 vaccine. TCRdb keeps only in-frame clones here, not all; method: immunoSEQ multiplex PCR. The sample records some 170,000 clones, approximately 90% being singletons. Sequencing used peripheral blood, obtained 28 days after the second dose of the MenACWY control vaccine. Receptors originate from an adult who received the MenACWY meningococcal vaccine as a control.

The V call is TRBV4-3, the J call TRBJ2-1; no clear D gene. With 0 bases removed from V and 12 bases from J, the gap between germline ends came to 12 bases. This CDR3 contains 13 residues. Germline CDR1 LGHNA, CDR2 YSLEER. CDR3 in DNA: TGCGCCAGCAGCCAAGAGTCTCGGATGGGGCAGTTCTTC. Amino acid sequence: CASSQESRMGQFF.

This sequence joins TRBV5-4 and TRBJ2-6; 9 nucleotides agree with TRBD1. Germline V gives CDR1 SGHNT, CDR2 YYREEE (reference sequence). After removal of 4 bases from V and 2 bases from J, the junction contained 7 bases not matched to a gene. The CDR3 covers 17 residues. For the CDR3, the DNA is TGTGCCAGCAGCCGGGACAGGGTAGGGACTGGGGCCAACGTCCTGACTTTC. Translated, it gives CASSRDRVGTGANVLTF.

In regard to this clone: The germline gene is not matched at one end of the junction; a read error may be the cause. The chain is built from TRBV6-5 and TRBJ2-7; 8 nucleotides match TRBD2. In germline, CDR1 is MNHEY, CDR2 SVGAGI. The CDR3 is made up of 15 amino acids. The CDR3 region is CASTYSGSITYEQYF. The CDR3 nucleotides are TGTGCCAGCACTTACAGCGGGAGTATCACCTACGAGCAGTACTTC.

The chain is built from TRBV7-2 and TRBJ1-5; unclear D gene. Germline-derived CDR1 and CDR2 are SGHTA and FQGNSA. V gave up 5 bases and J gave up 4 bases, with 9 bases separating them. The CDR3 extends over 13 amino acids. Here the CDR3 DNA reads TGTGCCAGCAGCCCCCAGGATAATCAGCCCCAGCATTTT. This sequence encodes CASSPQDNQPQHF.

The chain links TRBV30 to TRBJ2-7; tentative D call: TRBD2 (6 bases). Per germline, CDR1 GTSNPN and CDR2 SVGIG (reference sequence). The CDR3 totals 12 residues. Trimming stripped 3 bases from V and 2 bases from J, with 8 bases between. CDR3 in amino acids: CAWRGGTYEQYF. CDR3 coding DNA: TGTGCCTGGAGGGGCGGGACCTACGAGCAGTACTTC.

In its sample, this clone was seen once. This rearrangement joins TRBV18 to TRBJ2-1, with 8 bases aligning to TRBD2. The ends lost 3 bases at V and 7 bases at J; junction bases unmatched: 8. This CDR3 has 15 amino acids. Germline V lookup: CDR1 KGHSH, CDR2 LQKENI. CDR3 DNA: TGTGCCAGCTCACCCACCCTGGTAGCGGGAAATGAGCAGTTCTTC. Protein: CASSPTLVAGNEQFF.

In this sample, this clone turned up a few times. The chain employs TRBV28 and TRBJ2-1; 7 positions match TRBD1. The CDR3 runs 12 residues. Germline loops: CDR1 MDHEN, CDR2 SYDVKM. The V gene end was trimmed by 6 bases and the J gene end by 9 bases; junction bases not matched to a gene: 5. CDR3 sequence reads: CASRQPGGEQFF. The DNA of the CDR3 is TGTGCCAGCAGGCAACCAGGGGGTGAGCAGTTCTTC.

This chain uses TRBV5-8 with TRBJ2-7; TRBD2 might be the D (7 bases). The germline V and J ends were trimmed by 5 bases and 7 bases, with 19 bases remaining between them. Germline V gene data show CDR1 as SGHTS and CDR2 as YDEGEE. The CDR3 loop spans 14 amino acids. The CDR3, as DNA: TGTGCCAGCAGTCGAATGAGGGGGGGTAATGAGCAGTACTTC. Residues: CASSRMRGGNEQYF.

The CDR3 loop is CATKSPSVTPSTDTQYF. CDR3 in DNA: TGTGCCACCAAAAGTCCCTCCGTGACACCTAGCACAGATACGCAGTATTTT. V usage is TRBV27 and J usage is TRBJ2-3, with D unclear. The V gene's germline CDR1 is MNHEY and CDR2 SMNVEV (reference sequence). There are 17 residues in the CDR3. The V and J ends lost 10 bases and 0 bases respectively, with 23 bases between them.

The CDR3 coding sequence is TGTGCCTGGAGAGCCGCAGCGAAGAGTGGCCAGTCGTCGGGCGAGCAGTACTTC. Translating gives CAWRAAAKSGQSSGEQYF. This chain joins TRBV30 and TRBJ2-7; D remains unclear. Germline assignment: CDR1 GTSNPN and CDR2 SVGIG (reference sequence). This CDR3 region has 18 residues. V lost 3 bases and J lost 6, with 30 bases in between.

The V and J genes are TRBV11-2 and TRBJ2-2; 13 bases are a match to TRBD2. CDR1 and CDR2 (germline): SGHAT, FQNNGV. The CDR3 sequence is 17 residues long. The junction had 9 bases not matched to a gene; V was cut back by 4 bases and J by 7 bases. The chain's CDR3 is CASSSLLAGGVGGELFF. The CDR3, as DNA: TGTGCCAGCAGCTCCTTACTAGCGGGAGGGGTCGGCGGGGAGCTGTTTTTT.

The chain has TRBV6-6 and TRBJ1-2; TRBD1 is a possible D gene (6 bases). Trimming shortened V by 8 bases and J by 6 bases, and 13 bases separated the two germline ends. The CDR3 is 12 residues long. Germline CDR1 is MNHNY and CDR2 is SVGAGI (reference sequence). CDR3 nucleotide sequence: TGTGCCAGCGGGGGGGCCCGGGATGGCTACACCTTC. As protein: CASGGARDGYTF.

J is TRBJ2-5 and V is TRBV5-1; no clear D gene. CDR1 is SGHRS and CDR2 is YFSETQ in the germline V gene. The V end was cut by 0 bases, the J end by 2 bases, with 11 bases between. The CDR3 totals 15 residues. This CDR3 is CASSLGLHLQETQYF. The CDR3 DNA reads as TGCGCCAGCAGCTTGGGGTTACATCTACAAGAGACCCAGTACTTC.

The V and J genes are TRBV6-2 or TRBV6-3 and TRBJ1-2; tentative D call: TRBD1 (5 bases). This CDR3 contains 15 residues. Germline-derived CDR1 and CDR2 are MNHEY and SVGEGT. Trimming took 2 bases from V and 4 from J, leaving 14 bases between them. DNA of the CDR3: TGTGCCAGCAGTTACGGTCTTTCGGGGACCTATGGCTACACCTTC. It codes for CASSYGLSGTYGYTF.

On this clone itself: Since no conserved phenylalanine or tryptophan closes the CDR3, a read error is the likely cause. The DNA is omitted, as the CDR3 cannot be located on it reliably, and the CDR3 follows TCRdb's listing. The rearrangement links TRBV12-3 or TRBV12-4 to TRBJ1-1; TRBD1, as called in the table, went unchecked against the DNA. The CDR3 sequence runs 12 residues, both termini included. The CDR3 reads CASRLTGGWVDV.

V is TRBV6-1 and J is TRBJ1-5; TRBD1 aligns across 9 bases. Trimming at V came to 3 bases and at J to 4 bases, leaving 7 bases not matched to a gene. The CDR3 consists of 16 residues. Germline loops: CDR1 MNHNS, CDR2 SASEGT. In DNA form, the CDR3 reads TGTGCCAGCAGTGACCGATTACAGGGGGCGAATCAGCCCCAGCATTTT. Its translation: CASSDRLQGANQPQHF.

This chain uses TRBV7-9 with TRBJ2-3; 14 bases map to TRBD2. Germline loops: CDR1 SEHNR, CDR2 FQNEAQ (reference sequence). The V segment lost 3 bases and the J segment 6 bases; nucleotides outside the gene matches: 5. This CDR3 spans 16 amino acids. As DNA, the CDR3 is TGTGCCAGCAGCTTGACTAGCGGGAGGGCGGGGGATACGCAGTATTTT. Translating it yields CASSLTSGRAGDTQYF. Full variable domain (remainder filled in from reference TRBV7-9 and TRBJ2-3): DTGVSQNPRHKITKRGQNVTFRCDPISEHNRLYWYRQTLGQGPEFLTYFQNEAQLEKSRLLSDRFSAERPKGSFSTLEIQRTEQGDSAMYLCASSLTSGRAGDTQYFGPGTRLTVL.

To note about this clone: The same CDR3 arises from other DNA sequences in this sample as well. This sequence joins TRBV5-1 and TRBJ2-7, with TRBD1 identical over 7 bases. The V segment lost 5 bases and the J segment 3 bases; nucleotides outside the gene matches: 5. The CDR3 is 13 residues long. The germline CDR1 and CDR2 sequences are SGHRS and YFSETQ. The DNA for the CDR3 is TGCGCCAGCAGTCCGGGACAGAGCTACGAGCAGTACTTC. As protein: CASSPGQSYEQYF. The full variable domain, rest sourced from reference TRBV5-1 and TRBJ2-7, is KAGVTQTPRYLIKTRGQQVTLSCSPISGHRSVSWYQQTPGQGLQFLFEYFSETQRNKGNFPGRFSGRQFSNSRSEMNVSTLELGDSALYLCASSPGQSYEQYFGPGTRLTVT.

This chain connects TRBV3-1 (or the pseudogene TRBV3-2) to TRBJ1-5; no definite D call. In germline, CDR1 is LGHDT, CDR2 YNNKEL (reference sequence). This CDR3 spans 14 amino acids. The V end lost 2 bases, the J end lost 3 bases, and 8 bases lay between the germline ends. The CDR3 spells CASSQRPPNQPQHF. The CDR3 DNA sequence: TGTGCCAGCAGCCAAAGACCCCCCAATCAGCCCCAGCATTTT.

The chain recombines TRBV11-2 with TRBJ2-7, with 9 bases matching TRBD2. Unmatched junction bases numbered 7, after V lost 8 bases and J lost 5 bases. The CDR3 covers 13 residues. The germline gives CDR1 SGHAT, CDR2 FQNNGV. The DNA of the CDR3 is TGTGCCAGCCGACTTAGCGGGAGTCACGAGCAGTACTTC. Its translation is CASRLSGSHEQYF.

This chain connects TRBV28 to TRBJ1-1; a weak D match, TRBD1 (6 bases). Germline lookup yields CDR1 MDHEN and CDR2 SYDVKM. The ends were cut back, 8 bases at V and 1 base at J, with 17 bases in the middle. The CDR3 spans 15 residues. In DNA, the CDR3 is TGTGCCAGCTCTCTGGGCGGGGGGCCGAACACTGAAGCTTTCTTT. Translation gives CASSLGGGPNTEAFF. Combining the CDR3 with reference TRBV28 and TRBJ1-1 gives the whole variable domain DVKVTQSSRYLVKRTGEKVFLECVQDMDHENMFWYRQDPGLGLRLIYFSYDVKMKEKGDIPEGYSVSREKKERFSLILESASTNQTSMYLCASSLGGGPNTEAFFGQGTRLTVV.

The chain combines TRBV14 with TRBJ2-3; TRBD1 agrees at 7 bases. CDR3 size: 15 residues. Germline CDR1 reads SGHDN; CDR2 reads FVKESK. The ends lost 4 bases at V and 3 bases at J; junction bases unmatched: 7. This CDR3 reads CASSRRQGGTDTQYF. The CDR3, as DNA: TGTGCCAGCAGCCGCAGACAGGGCGGTACAGATACGCAGTATTTT.

The CDR3 DNA is TGTGCCAGCAGCTTGTGGGTGGGACTAGCATTCTACGAGCAGTACTTC. Its protein is CASSLWVGLAFYEQYF. The chain is built from TRBV5-6 and TRBJ2-7; 9 bases match TRBD2. With 1 base clipped from V and 3 bases from J, the junction kept 8 bases outside the gene matches. This CDR3 is built from 16 residues. The germline gives CDR1 SGHDT, CDR2 YYEEEE.

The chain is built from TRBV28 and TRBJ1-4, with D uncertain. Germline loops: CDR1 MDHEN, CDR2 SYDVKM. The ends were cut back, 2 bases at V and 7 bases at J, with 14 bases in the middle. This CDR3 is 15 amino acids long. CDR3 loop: CASSLPREMGEKLFF. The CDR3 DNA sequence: TGTGCCAGCAGTTTACCCCGAGAGATGGGTGAAAAACTGTTTTTT.

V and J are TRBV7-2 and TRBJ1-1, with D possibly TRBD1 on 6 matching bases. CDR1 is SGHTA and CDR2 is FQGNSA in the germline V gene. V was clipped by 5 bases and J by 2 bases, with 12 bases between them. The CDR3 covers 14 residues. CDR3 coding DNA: TGTGCCAGCAGCCCAGGGGCTTATAACACTGAAGCTTTCTTT. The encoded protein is CASSPGAYNTEAFF.

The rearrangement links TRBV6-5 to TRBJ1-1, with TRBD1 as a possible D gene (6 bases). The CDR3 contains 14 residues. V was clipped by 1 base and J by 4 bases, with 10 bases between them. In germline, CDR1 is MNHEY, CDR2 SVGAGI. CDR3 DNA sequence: TGTGCCAGCAGTTACTGGGGGGCTCTCACTGAAGCTTTCTTT. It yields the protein CASSYWGALTEAFF.